Each of the 11 T cell receptor beta chains below was sequenced from the same sample in a study of T-cell memory formation after mild COVID-19. TCRdb analysed the 5' RACE reads with MiXCR anew, one entry per CDR3 protein. The table shows 400,000 to 450,000 distinct CDR3 sequences, with roughly 18% occurring only once. The sequencing sample was made of PBMCs or a T cell subset sorted from them (not recorded which). The receptors shown here come from a man between 18 and 29 years old who had mild COVID-19 (a few samples of this study predate the infection). Cell type and time point are not known.

This clonotype came up a few times. The chain carries TRBV10-3 and TRBJ2-1; 12 bases agree with TRBD2. Looked up from germline, CDR1 is ENHRY and CDR2 is SYGVKD. This CDR3 comprises 15 residues. Trimming at V came to 5 bases and at J to 8 bases, leaving 7 bases not matched to a gene. The CDR3 loop is CAISRPSGGADEQFF. The CDR3 region has the DNA TGTGCCATCAGTCGCCCTAGCGGGGGGGCCGATGAGCAGTTCTTC.

The CDR3 DNA is TGTGCCAGCAGTTTACGGGATCTCGGAACGCAGTATTTT. It translates to CASSLRDLGTQYF. The J gene is TRBJ2-3, the V gene TRBV12-3 or TRBV12-4, with a weak D call TRBD2 (5 bases). V gave up 2 bases and J gave up 9 bases, with 12 bases separating them. The CDR3 is 13 residues long.

The sample holds a few counts of this clonotype. This chain joins TRBV20-1 and TRBJ2-5, with TRBD1 matching 8 bases. CDR1 is DFQATT and CDR2 is SNEGSKA in the germline V gene (reference sequence). The CDR3 contains 13 residues. Trimming removed 0 bases from V and 5 bases from J; junction bases left unmatched: 2. DNA for the CDR3: TGCAGTGCTAGAGACGACAGGGGCGAGACCCAGTACTTC. It translates to CSARDDRGETQYF.

This clonotype was seen a handful of times. This chain links TRBV7-9 with TRBJ1-1; 10 bases line up with TRBD1. This CDR3 is built from 15 residues. Germline V gene sequence: CDR1 SEHNR, CDR2 FQNEAQ (reference sequence). Losses at the gene ends were 5 bases for V and 5 bases for J; bases not matched to a gene: 8. The CDR3 reads CASSETGGGVTEAFF. The CDR3 coding sequence is TGTGCCAGCAGCGAGACAGGGGGCGGTGTGACTGAAGCTTTCTTT.

This rearrangement joins TRBV6-2 or TRBV6-3 to TRBJ2-2; D is unclear. The CDR3 consists of 14 residues. V was trimmed by 7 bases and J by 4 bases, leaving 13 bases between them. Germline V gene data show CDR1 as MNHEY and CDR2 as SVGEGT. The CDR3 nucleotides read TGTGCCAGCATCCAACCGGGTCTCACCGGGGAGCTGTTTTTT. Its protein is CASIQPGLTGELFF.

A few counts support this clonotype. The chain's CDR3 is CASSFADRYNEQFF. The CDR3 nucleotides read TGCGCCAGCAGCTTTGCGGACAGGTACAATGAGCAGTTCTTC. The J gene is TRBJ2-1, the V gene TRBV5-1; 7 bases match TRBD1. J lost 4 bases, V lost 2 bases, and 3 bases had no gene match. Per the germline V gene, CDR1 is SGHRS and CDR2 is YFSETQ. The CDR3 runs 14 residues.

J is TRBJ1-2 and V is TRBV5-1; 8 positions agree with TRBD1. Trimming at V came to 3 bases and at J to 6 bases, leaving 4 bases not matched to a gene. The CDR3 sequence is 13 residues long. The germline CDR1 and CDR2 sequences are SGHRS and YFSETQ. The CDR3 DNA sequence: TGCGCCAGCAGCTCGTTGGACAGGGATGGCTACACCTTC. Translating it yields CASSSLDRDGYTF.

The rearrangement links TRBV5-6 to TRBJ2-1; D is uncertain. Trimming removed 6 bases at V and 12 bases at J, with 16 bases between. CDR1 and CDR2 (germline): SGHDT, YYEEEE. The CDR3 has 12 residues. CDR3 sequence (DNA): TGTGCCAGCACTTCTATCAGTGGTAGGCAGTTCTTC. Its protein is CASTSISGRQFF. Complete variable domain (other parts from reference TRBV5-6 and TRBJ2-1): DAGVTQSPTHLIKTRGQQVTLRCSPKSGHDTVSWYQQALGQGPQFIFQYYEEEERQRGNFPDRFSGHQFPNYSSELNVNALLLGDSALYLCASTSISGRQFFGPGTRLTVL.

At least ten counts were recorded for this clonotype. The rearrangement uses TRBV24-1 and TRBJ2-1; D not resolved. Germline CDR1 is KGHDR and CDR2 is SFDVKD. V gave up 1 base and J gave up 2 bases, with 8 bases separating them. This CDR3 comprises 15 residues. This chain's CDR3 is CATSDFRHPYNEQFF. CDR3 coding DNA: TGTGCCACCAGTGATTTTAGACATCCCTACAATGAGCAGTTCTTC.

This clonotype turned up a few times. The chain combines TRBV7-3 with TRBJ2-1; the match to TRBD2 covers 10 bases. The CDR3 runs 15 residues. With V trimmed by 2 bases and J by 8 bases, 6 bases remained unmatched. CDR1 and CDR2 from the germline V gene are SGHTA and FQGTGA. As DNA, the CDR3 is TGTGCCAGCAGCTTAGTATCTAGCGGGGGCCATGAGCAGTTCTTC. Translated, it gives CASSLVSSGGHEQFF.

The chain carries TRBV10-2 and TRBJ2-3, with 7 bases lining up with TRBD1. The CDR3 covers 15 residues. CDR1 WSHSY and CDR2 SAAADI come from the germline V gene. V shed 0 bases, J shed 7 bases, and the junction held 7 bases outside the gene matches. The chain's CDR3 is CASSESKGAPNTQYF. The DNA for the CDR3 is TGCGCCAGCAGTGAGTCGAAGGGGGCGCCCAATACGCAGTATTTT.